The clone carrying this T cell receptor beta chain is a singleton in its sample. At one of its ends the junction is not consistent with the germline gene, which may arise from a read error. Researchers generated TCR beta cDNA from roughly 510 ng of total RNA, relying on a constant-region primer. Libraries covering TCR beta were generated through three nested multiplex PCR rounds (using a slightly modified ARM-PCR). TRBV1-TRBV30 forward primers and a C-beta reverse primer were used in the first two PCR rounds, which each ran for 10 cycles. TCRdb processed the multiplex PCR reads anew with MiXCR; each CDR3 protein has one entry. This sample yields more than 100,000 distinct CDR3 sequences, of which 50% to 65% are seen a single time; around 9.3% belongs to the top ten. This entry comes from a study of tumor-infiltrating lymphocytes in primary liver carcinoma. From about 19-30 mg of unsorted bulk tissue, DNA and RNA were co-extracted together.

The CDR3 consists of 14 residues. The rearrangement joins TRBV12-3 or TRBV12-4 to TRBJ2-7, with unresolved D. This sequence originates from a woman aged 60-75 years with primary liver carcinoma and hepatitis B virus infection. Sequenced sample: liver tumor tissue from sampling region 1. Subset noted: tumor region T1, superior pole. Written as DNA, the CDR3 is TGTGTCAGCACCAGCAACGCCGGTTCCTACGAGCAGTACTTC. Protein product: CVSTSNAGSYEQYF.